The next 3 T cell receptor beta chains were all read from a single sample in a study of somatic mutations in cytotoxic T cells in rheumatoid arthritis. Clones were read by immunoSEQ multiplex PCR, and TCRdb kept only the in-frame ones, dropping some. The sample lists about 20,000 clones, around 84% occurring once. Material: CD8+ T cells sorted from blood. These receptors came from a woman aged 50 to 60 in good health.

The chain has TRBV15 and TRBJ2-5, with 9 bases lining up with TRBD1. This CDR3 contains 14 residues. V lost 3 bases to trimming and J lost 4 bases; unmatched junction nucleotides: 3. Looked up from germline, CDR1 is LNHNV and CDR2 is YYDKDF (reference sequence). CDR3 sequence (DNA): TGTGCCACCAGCAGGGGGACAGGGCCAGAGACCCAGTACTTC. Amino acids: CATSRGTGPETQYF.

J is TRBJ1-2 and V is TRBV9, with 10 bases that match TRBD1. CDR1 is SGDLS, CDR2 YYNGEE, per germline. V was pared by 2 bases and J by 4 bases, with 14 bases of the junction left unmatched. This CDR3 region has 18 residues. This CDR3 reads CASSVSGTGAGGAYGYTF. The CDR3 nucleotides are TGTGCCAGCAGCGTCTCCGGGACAGGGGCCGGTGGTGCCTATGGCTACACCTTC.

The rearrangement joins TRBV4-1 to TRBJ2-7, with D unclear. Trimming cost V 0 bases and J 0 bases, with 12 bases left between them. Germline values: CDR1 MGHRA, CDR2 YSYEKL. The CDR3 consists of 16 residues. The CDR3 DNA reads TGCGCCAGCAGCCAAGACTCGTTGACGAGCTCCTACGAGCAGTACTTC. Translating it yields CASSQDSLTSSYEQYF.